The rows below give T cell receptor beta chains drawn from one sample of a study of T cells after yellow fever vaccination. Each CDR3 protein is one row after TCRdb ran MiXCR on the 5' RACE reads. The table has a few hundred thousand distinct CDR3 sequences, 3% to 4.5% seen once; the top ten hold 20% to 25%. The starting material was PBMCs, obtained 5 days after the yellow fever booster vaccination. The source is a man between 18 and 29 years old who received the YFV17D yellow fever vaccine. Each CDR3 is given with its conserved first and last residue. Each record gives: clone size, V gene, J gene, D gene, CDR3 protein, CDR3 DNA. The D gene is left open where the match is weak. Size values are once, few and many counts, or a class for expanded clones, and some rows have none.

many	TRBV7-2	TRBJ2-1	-	CASSLFRAEQFF	TGTGCCAGCAGCCTTTTTCGAGCAGAGCAGTTCTTC
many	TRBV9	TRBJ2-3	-	CASSVAASPDTQYF	TGTGCCAGCAGCGTAGCGGCCAGCCCAGATACGCAGTATTTT
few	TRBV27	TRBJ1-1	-	CASARWGTEAFF	TGTGCCAGCGCGAGGTGGGGCACTGAAGCTTTCTTT
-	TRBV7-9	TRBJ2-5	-	CASSLAGRGLETQYF	TGTGCCAGCAGCTTAGCAGGTCGAGGGTTGGAGACCCAGTACTTC
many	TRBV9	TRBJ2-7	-	CASSLRDGPYEQYF	TGTGCCAGCAGCCTCCGGGACGGTCCCTACGAGCAGTACTTC
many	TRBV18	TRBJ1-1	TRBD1	CASSPNRGLTEAFF	TGTGCCAGCTCACCAAACAGGGGGCTGACTGAAGCTTTCTTT
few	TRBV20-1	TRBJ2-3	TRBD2	CSASGGAVSDTQYF	TGCAGTGCTAGCGGGGGGGCCGTTTCAGATACGCAGTATTTT
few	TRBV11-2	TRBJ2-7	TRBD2	CASSVIAGGDYEQYF	TGTGCCAGCAGCGTAATAGCGGGGGGAGACTACGAGCAGTACTTC
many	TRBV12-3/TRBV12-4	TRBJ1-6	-	CASTSGLTYNSPLHF	TGTGCCAGCACCTCAGGGTTGACCTATAATTCACCCCTCCACTTT
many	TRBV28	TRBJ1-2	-	CASSSGEGGYTF	TGTGCCAGCAGTTCGGGAGAGGGTGGCTACACCTTC
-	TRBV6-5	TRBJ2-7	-	CASSNEPGGPYEQYF	TGTGCCAGCAGTAACGAGCCCGGGGGCCCCTACGAGCAGTACTTC
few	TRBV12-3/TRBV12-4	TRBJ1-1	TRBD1	CASSSWTGGEEAFF	TGTGCCAGCAGTTCTTGGACAGGGGGCGAAGAAGCTTTCTTT
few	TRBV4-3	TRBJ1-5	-	CASSQERGPHQPQHF	TGCGCCAGCAGCCAAGAGAGGGGTCCTCATCAGCCCCAGCATTTT
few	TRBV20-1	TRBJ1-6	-	CSARAAGRSYNSPLHF	TGCAGTGCTAGGGCTGCCGGACGCAGCTATAATTCACCCCTCCACTTT
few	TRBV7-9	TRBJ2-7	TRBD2	CASSSSGTNEQYF	TGTGCCAGCAGCTCCTCCGGGACTAACGAGCAGTACTTC